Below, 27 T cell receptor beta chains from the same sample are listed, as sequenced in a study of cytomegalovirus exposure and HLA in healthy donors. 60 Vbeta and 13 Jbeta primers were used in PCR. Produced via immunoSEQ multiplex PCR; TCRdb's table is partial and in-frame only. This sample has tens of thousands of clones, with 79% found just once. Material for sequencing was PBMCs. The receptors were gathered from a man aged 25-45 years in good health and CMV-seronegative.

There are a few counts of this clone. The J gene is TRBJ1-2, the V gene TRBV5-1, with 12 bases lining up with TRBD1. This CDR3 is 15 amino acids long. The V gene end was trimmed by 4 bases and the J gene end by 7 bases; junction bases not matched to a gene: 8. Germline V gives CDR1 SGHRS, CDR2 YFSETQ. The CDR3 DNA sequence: TGCGCCAGCAGCCTGGAGGGACAGGGGGCGGGTGGCTACACCTTC. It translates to CASSLEGQGAGGYTF. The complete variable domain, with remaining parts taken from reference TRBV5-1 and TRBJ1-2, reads KAGVTQTPRYLIKTRGQQVTLSCSPISGHRSVSWYQQTPGQGLQFLFEYFSETQRNKGNFPGRFSGRQFSNSRSEMNVSTLELGDSALYLCASSLEGQGAGGYTFGSGTRLTVV.

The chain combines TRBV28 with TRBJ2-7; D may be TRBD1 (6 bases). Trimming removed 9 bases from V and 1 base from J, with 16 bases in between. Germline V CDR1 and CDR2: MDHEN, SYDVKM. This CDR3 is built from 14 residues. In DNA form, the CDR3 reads TGTGCCAGTGACCCCACAGGGTCGTCCTACGAGCAGTACTTC. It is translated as CASDPTGSSYEQYF. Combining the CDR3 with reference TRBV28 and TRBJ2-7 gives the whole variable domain DVKVTQSSRYLVKRTGEKVFLECVQDMDHENMFWYRQDPGLGLRLIYFSYDVKMKEKGDIPEGYSVSREKKERFSLILESASTNQTSMYLCASDPTGSSYEQYFGPGTRLTVT.

This chain's CDR3 is CATRTVAGYANEQFF. DNA of the CDR3: TGTGCCACCAGGACCGTAGCGGGGTACGCCAATGAGCAGTTCTTC. The rearrangement joins TRBV15 to TRBJ2-1; the match to TRBD2 covers 8 bases. Germline loops: CDR1 LNHNV, CDR2 YYDKDF (reference sequence). This CDR3 is built from 15 residues. J lost 6 bases, V lost 6 bases, and 10 bases had no gene match.

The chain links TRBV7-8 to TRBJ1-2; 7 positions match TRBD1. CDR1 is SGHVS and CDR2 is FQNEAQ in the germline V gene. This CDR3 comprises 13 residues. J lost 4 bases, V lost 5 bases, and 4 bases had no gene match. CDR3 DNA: TGTGCCAGCAGCCCGGGACAGAGCTATGGCTACACCTTC. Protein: CASSPGQSYGYTF. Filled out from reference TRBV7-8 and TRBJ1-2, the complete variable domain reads GAGVSQSPRYKVAKRGQDVALRCDPISGHVSLFWYQQALGQGPEFLTYFQNEAQLDKSGLPSDRFFAERPEGSVSTLKIQRTQQEDSAVYLCASSPGQSYGYTFGSGTRLTVV.

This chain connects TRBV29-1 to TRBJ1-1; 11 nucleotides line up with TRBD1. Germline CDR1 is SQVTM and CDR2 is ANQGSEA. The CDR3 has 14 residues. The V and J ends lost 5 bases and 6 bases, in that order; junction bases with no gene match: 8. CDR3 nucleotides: TGCAGCGTTCTGTTGGGACAGGGGGTCTCTGAAGCTTTCTTT. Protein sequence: CSVLLGQGVSEAFF.

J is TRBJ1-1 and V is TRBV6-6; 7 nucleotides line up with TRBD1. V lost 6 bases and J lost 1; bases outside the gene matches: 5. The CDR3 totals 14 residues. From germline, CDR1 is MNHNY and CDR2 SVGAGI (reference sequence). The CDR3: CASRAQGRNTEAFF. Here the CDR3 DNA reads TGTGCCAGCAGAGCACAGGGGAGGAACACTGAAGCTTTCTTT.

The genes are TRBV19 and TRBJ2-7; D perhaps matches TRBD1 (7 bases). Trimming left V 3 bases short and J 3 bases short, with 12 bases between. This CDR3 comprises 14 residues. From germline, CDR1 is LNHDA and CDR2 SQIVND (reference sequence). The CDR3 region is CASSMEGQLYEQYF. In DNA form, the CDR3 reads TGTGCCAGTAGTATGGAGGGACAGCTCTACGAGCAGTACTTC.

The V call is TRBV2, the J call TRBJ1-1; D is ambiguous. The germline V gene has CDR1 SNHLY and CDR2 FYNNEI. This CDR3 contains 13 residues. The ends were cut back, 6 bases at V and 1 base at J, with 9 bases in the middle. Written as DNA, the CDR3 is TGTGCCAGCAGAGCCGAGGGGAACACTGAAGCTTTCTTT. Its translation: CASRAEGNTEAFF.

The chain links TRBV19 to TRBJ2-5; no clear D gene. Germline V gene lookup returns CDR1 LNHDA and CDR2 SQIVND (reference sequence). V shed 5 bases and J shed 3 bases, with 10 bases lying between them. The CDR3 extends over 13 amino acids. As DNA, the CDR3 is TGTGCCAGTAGTCAGAACCGTAAAGAGACCCAGTACTTC. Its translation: CASSQNRKETQYF.

CDR3 loop: CASSLGQGDGGYTF. The CDR3 DNA reads as TGCGCCAGCAGCTTGGGACAGGGGGACGGAGGCTACACCTTC. The chain recombines TRBV5-1 with TRBJ1-2, with 9 positions matching TRBD1. Germline V gives CDR1 SGHRS, CDR2 YFSETQ. V was pared by 0 bases and J by 8 bases, with 5 bases of the junction left unmatched. The CDR3 has 14 amino acids.

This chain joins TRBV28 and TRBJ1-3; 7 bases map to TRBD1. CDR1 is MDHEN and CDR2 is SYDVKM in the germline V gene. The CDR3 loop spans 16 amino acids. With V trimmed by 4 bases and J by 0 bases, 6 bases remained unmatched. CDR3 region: CASSSGAGGSGNTIYF. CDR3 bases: TGTGCCAGCAGTTCGGGAGCAGGGGGCTCTGGAAACACCATATATTTT.

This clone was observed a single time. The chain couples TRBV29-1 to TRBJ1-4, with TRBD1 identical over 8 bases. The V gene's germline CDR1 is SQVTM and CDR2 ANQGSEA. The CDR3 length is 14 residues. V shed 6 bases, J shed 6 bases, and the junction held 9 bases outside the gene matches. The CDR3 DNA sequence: TGCAGCGTCGAACCAGGGGGCACAGATGAAAAACTGTTTTTT. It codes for CSVEPGGTDEKLFF.

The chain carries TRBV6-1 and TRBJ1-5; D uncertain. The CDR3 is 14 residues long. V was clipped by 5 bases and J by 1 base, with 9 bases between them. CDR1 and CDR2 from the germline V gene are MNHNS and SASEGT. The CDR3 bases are TGTGCCAGCAGTTCGAGCGGGAGCAATCAGCCCCAGCATTTT. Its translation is CASSSSGSNQPQHF.

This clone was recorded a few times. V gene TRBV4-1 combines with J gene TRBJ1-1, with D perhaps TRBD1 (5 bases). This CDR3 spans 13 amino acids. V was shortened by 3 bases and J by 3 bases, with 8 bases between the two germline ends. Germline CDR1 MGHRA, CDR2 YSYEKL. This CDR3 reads CASSQIGDTEAFF. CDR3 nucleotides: TGCGCCAGCAGCCAGATAGGGGACACTGAAGCTTTCTTT.

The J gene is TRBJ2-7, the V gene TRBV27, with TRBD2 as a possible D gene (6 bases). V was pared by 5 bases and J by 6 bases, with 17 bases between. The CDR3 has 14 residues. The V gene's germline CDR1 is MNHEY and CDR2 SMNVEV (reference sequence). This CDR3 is CASSPLGGVAEQYF. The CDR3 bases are TGTGCCAGCAGTCCCCTCGGGGGAGTCGCCGAGCAGTACTTC.

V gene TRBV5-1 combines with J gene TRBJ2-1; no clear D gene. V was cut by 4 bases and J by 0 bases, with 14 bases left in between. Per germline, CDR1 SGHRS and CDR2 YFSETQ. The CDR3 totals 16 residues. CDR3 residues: CASSPRMSISYNEQFF. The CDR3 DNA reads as TGCGCCAGCAGCCCACGAATGTCTATCTCCTACAATGAGCAGTTCTTC.

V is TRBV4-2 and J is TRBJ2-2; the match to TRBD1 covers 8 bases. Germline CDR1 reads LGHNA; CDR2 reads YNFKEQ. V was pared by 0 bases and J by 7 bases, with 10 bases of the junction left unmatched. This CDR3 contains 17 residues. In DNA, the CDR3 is TGTGCCAGCAGCCAAGAAGGGACAGGTTTTTCCGGCGGGGAGCTGTTTTTT. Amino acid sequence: CASSQEGTGFSGGELFF.

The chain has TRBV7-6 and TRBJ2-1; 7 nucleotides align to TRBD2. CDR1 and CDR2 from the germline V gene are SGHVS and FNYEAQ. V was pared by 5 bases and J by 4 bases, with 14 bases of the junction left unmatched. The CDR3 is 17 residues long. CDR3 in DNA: TGTGCCAGCAGCCCCCAACGGGGAGCGGGGTTATACAATGAGCAGTTCTTC. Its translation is CASSPQRGAGLYNEQFF.

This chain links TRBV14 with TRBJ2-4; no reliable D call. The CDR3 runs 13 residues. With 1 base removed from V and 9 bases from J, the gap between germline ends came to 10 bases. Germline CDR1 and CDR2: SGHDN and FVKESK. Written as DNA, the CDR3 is TGTGCCAGCAGCCAAGGGGCCCCGTCCATTCAGTACTTC. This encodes CASSQGAPSIQYF. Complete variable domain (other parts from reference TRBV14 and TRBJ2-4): EAGVTQFPSHSVIEKGQTVTLRCDPISGHDNLYWYRRVMGKEIKFLLHFVKESKQDESGMPNNRFLAERTGGTYSTLKVQPAELEDSGVYFCASSQGAPSIQYFGAGTRLSVL.

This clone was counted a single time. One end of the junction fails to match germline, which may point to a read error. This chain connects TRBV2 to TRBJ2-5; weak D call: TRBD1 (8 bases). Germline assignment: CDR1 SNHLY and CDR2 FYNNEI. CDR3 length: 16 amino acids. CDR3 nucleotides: TGTGCCAGCAGCGCAGCGGGACAGGAAACATTAGAGGCCCAGTACTTC. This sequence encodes CASSAAGQETLEAQYF.

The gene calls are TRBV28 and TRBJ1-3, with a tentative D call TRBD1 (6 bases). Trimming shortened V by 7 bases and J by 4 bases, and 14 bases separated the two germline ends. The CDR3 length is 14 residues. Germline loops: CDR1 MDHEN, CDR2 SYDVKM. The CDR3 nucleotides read TGTGCCAGCACCCCGGGCCAGGGGGGAAACACCATATATTTT. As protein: CASTPGQGGNTIYF.

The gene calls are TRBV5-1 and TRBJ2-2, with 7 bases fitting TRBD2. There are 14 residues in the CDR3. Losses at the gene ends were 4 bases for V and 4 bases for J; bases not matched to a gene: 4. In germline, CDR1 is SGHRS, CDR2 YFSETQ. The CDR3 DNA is TGCGCCAGCAGCCCGACTAGCAGCACCGGGGAGCTGTTTTTT. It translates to CASSPTSSTGELFF.

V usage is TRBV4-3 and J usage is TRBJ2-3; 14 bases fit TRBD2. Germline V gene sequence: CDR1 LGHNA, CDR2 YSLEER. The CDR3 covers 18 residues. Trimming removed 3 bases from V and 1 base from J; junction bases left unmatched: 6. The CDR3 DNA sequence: TGCGCCAGCAGCCAGAGACTAGCGGGGGGGGCAGGCACAGATACGCAGTATTTT. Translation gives CASSQRLAGGAGTDTQYF.

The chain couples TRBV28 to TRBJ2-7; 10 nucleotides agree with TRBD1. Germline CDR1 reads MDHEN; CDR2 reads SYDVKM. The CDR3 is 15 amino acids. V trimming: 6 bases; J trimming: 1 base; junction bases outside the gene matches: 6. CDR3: CASRGPGQGSYEQYF. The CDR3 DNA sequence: TGTGCCAGCAGGGGCCCGGGACAGGGGTCCTACGAGCAGTACTTC.

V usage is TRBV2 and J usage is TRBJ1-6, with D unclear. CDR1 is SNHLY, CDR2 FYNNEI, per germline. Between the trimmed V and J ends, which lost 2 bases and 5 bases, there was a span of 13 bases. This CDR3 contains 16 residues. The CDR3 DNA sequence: TGTGCCAGCAGTGAACCCCGAGGAGGGAATAATTCACCCCTCCACTTT. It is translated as CASSEPRGGNNSPLHF.

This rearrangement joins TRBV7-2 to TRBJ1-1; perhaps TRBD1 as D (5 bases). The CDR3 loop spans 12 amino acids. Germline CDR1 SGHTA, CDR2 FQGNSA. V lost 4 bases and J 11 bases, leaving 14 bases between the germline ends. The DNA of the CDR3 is TGTGCCAGCAGCTCAAGGGCAGGGATCGCTTTCTTT. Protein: CASSSRAGIAFF.

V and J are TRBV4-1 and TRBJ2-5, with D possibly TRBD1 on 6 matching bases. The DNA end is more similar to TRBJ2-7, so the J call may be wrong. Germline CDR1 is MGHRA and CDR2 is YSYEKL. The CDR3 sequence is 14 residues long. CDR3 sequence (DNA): TGCGCCAGCAGCCAGGTTAGAGGGGGATACGAGCAGTACTTC. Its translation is CASSQVRGGYEQYF.